This T cell receptor beta chain was identified during a study of blood T cell repertoires in COVID-19. How the authors handled the data: Reference gene primer amplification yielded estimated nucleated cell counts. TCRdb's table, derived via immunoSEQ multiplex PCR, lists solely in-frame clones and lacks some. That table furnishes V, J and clone size, whereas the DNA furnished D and trimming. The sample shows under 300,000 clones, 70% to 90% of them seen only once. CDR1 MNHEY and CDR2 SMNVEV come from the germline V gene (reference sequence). The CDR3 extends over 14 amino acids. V was shortened by 6 bases and J by 0 bases, with 9 bases between the two germline ends. While infection was still active, Seattle patients were enrolled and then followed longitudinally.

The sequencing input was peripheral blood. This receptor was identified in a woman in her 30s with COVID-19, enrolled during active disease. This rearrangement joins TRBV27 to TRBJ1-5; D not resolved. The DNA for the CDR3 is TGTGCCAGCAGGGAGGGATATAGCAATCAGCCCCAGCATTTT. This gives the protein CASREGYSNQPQHF.